This TCR beta chain was identified in a study of shared clonotypes between healthy human individuals (dated by TCRdb to between 2020 and 2021). Regarding the complete study: Two women and a few men aged 18 to 49 years were included in the cohort. Leukapheresis yielded between about 0.85 and 9.5 billion PBMCs per donor. To estimate repertoire size and how much clonotype sharing occurs between individuals, the study deeply sequenced the blood TCR repertoires of 5 or 6 healthy adults. Libraries were prepared and TCR repertoires were sequenced by different laboratories using diverse techniques, in order to increase sequencing depth and limit assay-specific biases. Per donor, three plates each were used for CD4 naive and CD4 memory, two for CD8 naive, and one for CD8 memory.

Study-wide findings and limitations: Sampling was restricted to blood, and TCR repertoires in tissue are likely to differ from TCR repertoires in blood. The small number of donors limited the genetic and exposure-history diversity represented. Naive subsets generally had larger estimated clonotype richness than memory subsets. Pairwise subsampling led to the expectation that sequencing depth would affect the degree of clonotype sharing among donors. Incomplete sequencing was indicated by rarefaction of sorted-subset datasets, despite the large sequencing depth. Across four donors, roughly 5% of naive CD4, around 3.3% of naive CD8, 2.3% of memory CD4, and roughly 0.41% of memory CD8 clonotypes were shared. Higher generation probabilities were observed for clonotypes shared by all four sorted-subset donors than for non-shared clonotypes.

Using the deep immunoSEQ assay, TCR CDR3 regions were amplified from genomic DNA by multiplex PCR. Extracted genomic DNA from each cell subset was distributed evenly across all wells of several immunoSEQ 96-well plates, and each plate was treated as a replicate. For sorted subsets, approximately 200 ng of genomic DNA, equivalent to around 29,000 T cell genomes, went into each replicate PCR. Purified libraries were measured with a Qubit 3.0 fluorometer, size-checked on a Bioanalyzer 2100, and measured again with the KAPA Library Quantification kit. A separate single-read 150-cycle Illumina NextSeq 550 flow cell was used to sequence each immunoSEQ 96-well plate. The original methods were these. Because the immunoSEQ output held only junctional sequences and lacked quality scores, the filtering could not match the filtering applied to full-length reads. To assign V/J genes and CDR3, sequences were annotated using PyIR, a Python wrapper for IgBLAST v1.9, with IMGT germline references. Reads with weak V/J assignments (E-value above 1e-6), missing CDR3, stop codons, out-of-frame junctions, or ambiguous translated residues were removed. A V3J clonotype was defined by an identical inferred V gene, J gene, and CDR3 amino acid sequence. To compute the percentage overlap between repertoires, the number of shared unique clonotypes was divided by the size of the smaller repertoire. Repertoire richness was assessed with RTK rarefaction, the Chao1 estimator, and Recon v2.1 estimates of unobserved clonotypes. For all TCRbeta clonotypes obtained by the gDNA method from four donors, generation probabilities were computed with OLGA. The source is immuneACCESS, and TCRdb retained only in-frame sequences with V and J called. Part of the clones is not carried over; for the studies checked, unresolved V genes explain less than half of this, and the remainder is unexplained. That table supplies the V and J calls and clone size; D and trimming were determined from the DNA. This sample comprises approximately 980,000 clones, approximately 80% of them detected only once. The ten largest make up approximately 1.5% of the sample.

Donors were healthy HIV-negative adults with no recently reported acute infections or vaccinations. Every donor was a Caucasian adult living in Nashville, Tennessee, USA. Magnetic negative selection was used to enrich CD4+ T cells, after which naive cells were positively selected on CD45RA and the negative fraction became the memory subset. Blood was obtained by leukapheresis, after which PBMCs were separated by Ficoll-Histopaque density gradient centrifugation and cryopreserved in liquid nitrogen vapor phase. Analytical flow cytometry was used to check the purity and quantity of every magnetically sorted T cell population. Each sorted fraction had its genomic DNA isolated and then quantified by UV absorbance on a Nanodrop 2000c. On this clone: Its recognized antigen is unknown. No clone much larger than this one lies a single base away; base qualities are absent.

This sequence was found in a man younger than 30 in good health. Sequences were obtained from memory CD4+ T cells sorted from blood. The intended sense of this specimen's cell subset or site label: CD45RA-negative fraction.

The bases are TGTGCCAGCAGCCCATATAATGGGGGGCGGGATGCTTTCTTT. This is translated as CASSPYNGGRDAFF. The chain uses TRBV14 and TRBJ1-1; tentative D gene TRBD1, with 6 bases matching. From the germline V gene, CDR1 is SGHDN and CDR2 is FVKESK. V is pared back by 4 bases and J by 11 bases, with 20 bases lying between the germline termini. The CDR3 starts with the cysteine, ends with the phenylalanine, and has 14 residues. Left in the record is the CDR3 DNA by itself, 42 bases read in frame from the first base.